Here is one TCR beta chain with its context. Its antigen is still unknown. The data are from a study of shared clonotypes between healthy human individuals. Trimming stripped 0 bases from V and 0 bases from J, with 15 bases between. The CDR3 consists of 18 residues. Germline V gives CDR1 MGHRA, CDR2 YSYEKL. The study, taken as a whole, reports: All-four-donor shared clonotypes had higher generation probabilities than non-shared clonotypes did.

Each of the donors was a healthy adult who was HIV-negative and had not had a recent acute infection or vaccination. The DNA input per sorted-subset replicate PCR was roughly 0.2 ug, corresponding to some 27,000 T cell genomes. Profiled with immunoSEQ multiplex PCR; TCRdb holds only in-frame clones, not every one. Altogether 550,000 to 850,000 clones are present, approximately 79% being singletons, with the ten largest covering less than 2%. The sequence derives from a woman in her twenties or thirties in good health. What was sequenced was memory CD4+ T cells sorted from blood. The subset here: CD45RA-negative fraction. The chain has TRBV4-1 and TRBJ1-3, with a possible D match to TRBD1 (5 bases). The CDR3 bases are TGCGCCAGCAGCCAAGATGAGGGGCGGTCCTTCTCTGGAAACACCATATATTTT. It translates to CASSQDEGRSFSGNTIYF.